This entry describes one TCR beta chain. The authors' processing: Nucleated cell number was recorded as an estimate derived from reference gene primer amplification. Sequenced by immunoSEQ multiplex PCR; TCRdb stores in-frame clones only, minus some. The DNA was the basis for D and trimming; V, J and clone size are from that table. The sample records 200,000 to 300,000 clones, 81% being singletons. Germline CDR1 ENHRY, CDR2 SYGVKD. V dropped 3 bases and J dropped 3; count of bases not matched to a gene: 11. The CDR3 is made up of 17 amino acids. While infection was still active, Seattle patients were enrolled and then followed longitudinally. These data come from a study of blood T cell repertoires in COVID-19. Looking at the study overall: COVID-19 samples collected from the United States, Italy and Spain covered acute and convalescent phases. T cells, B-cell-depleted T cells, or PBMCs supplied cDNA or gDNA.

Material: peripheral blood. This receptor was obtained from a woman over 75 with COVID-19, enrolled during active disease. This sequence joins TRBV10-3 and TRBJ1-1, with 9 bases that match TRBD1. CDR3 amino acids: CAISEFTGGGLYTEAFF. The CDR3 coding sequence is TGTGCCATCAGTGAATTCACAGGGGGCGGCCTGTACACTGAAGCTTTCTTT.